The entry below describes one T cell receptor (beta chain). Its antigen remains unknown. This entry comes from a study of shared clonotypes between healthy human individuals. The wider study: CD4 naive and CD4 memory each took three plates per donor, while CD8 naive took two and CD8 memory one. Study outcomes and limitations: What limited the represented genetic and exposure-history diversity was the small number of donors. Naive subsets, compared against memory subsets, generally had larger estimated richness values.

As originally analysed: With immunoSEQ giving junction-only sequences and no quality scores, filtering differed. Some clones are missing from TCRdb's copy, which holds only in-frame ones; the method was immunoSEQ multiplex PCR. D and trimming come from the DNA, and the V and J calls and clone size come from that table. The sample contains about 2.3 million clones, approximately 95% of which appear only once. The CDR3 contains 13 residues. CDR1 MNHNS and CDR2 SASEGT come from the germline V gene. Trimming cost V 11 bases and J 4 bases; bases outside gene matches: 10. The sample was naive CD4+ T cells from PBMCs. Subset meaning: CD45RA+ positively selected. This sequence was found in a man between 18 and 35 years old in good health. Some clones in this sample may be carry-over from other donors' samples. The chain joins TRBV6-1 to TRBJ2-7; 8 bases line up with TRBD1. This CDR3 is CALVGDRFYEQYF. The CDR3, as DNA: TGTGCCCTTGTGGGGGACAGGTTTTACGAGCAGTACTTC.